Included here is one T cell receptor (beta chain) sequence, with context. The V end lost 1 base, the J end lost 8 bases, and 6 bases lay between the germline ends. CDR1 is MDHEN, CDR2 SYDVKM, per germline. The CDR3 covers 12 residues. Measured with immunoSEQ multiplex PCR; TCRdb has only the in-frame clones, and not every one. This table has some 550,000 clones, roughly 97% appearing once. The entry originates in a study of shared clonotypes between healthy human individuals. Sequencing was carried out using naive CD4+ T cells sorted from blood. As to subset: CD45RA+ positively selected. The TCR originated in a woman aged 25 to 39 in good health. The V and J genes are TRBV28 and TRBJ2-1, with D possibly TRBD1 on 5 matching bases. The CDR3 region is CASSLSRDEQFF. The CDR3 DNA sequence: TGTGCCAGCAGTTTATCCAGGGATGAGCAGTTCTTC.